A selection of T cell receptor beta chains follows, all from one sample in a study of cytomegalovirus exposure and HLA in healthy donors. Generated by immunoSEQ multiplex PCR, the TCRdb table keeps only in-frame clones and is missing some. Among approximately 100,000 clones listed, roughly 83% were seen once. Sample: PBMCs. The receptors originated from a female donor in good health and CMV-seropositive. Each CDR3 is given with its conserved first and last residue. Each record gives: J gene, D gene, clone size, V gene, CDR3 DNA, CDR3 protein. A D gene is named only where the DNA matches it firmly. Rows give clone size only sometimes, using once, few, many, or a class for an expanded clone.

j_gene: TRBJ2-5; d_gene: NA; abundance: NA; v_gene: TRBV27; CDR3nt: TGTGCCAGCAGTTTCCACCTAGATCGTGAGACCCAGTACTTC; CDR3aa: CASSFHLDRETQYF
j_gene: TRBJ2-1; d_gene: TRBD2; abundance: few; v_gene: TRBV5-1; CDR3nt: TGCGCCAGCAGCCCTGGGACTAGCGGGAGCAACAATGAGCAGTTCTTC; CDR3aa: CASSPGTSGSNNEQFF
j_gene: TRBJ2-3; d_gene: NA; abundance: NA; v_gene: TRBV7-2; CDR3nt: TGTGCCGGCAGCTTAGGGGTGAGCGGGAGCACAGATACGCAGTATTTT; CDR3aa: CAGSLGVSGSTDTQYF
j_gene: TRBJ2-3; d_gene: NA; abundance: few; v_gene: TRBV7-2; CDR3nt: TGTGCCAGCACCGAACAGGGCTTTTCTAGCACAGATACGCAGTATTTT; CDR3aa: CASTEQGFSSTDTQYF
j_gene: TRBJ1-1; d_gene: TRBD1; abundance: once; v_gene: TRBV6-1; CDR3nt: TGTGCCAGCAGGACAGGGGCTTGGGGGACTGAAGCTTTCTTT; CDR3aa: CASRTGAWGTEAFF
j_gene: TRBJ2-7; d_gene: TRBD1; abundance: NA; v_gene: TRBV7-9; CDR3nt: TGTGCCAGCAGCTTAGGGCCCGGACAGGGGAGCTACGAGCAGTACTTC; CDR3aa: CASSLGPGQGSYEQYF
j_gene: TRBJ1-4; d_gene: NA; abundance: NA; v_gene: TRBV15; CDR3nt: TGTGCCACCAGCAGCGGGTCCGAAAAACTGTTTTTT; CDR3aa: CATSSGSEKLFF
j_gene: TRBJ1-2; d_gene: NA; abundance: few; v_gene: TRBV30; CDR3nt: TGTGCCTGTACTTCCCGGGTCCTCTATGGCTACACCTTC; CDR3aa: CACTSRVLYGYTF
j_gene: TRBJ2-1; d_gene: NA; abundance: NA; v_gene: TRBV21-1; CDR3nt: TGTGCCAGCAGCGGATGGACAGGGGGGAAGAAGTTCTTC; CDR3aa: CASSGWTGGKKFF
j_gene: TRBJ1-6; d_gene: NA; abundance: NA; v_gene: TRBV6-1; CDR3nt: TGTGCCAGCAGTGGAAGAGACGCAGGTTCACCCCTCCACTTT; CDR3aa: CASSGRDAGSPLHF
j_gene: TRBJ1-6; d_gene: NA; abundance: NA; v_gene: TRBV6-6; CDR3nt: TGTGCCAGCAGTTACGGGGCCCGGGATTCACCCCTCCACTTT; CDR3aa: CASSYGARDSPLHF
j_gene: TRBJ2-7; d_gene: TRBD2; abundance: NA; v_gene: TRBV2; CDR3nt: TGTGCCAGCAGCGCTAGCGGGGGGTGGGGGCAGTACTTC; CDR3aa: CASSASGGWGQYF
j_gene: TRBJ1-1; d_gene: NA; abundance: NA; v_gene: TRBV29-1; CDR3nt: TGCAGCGTTGTACAGGGGAACACTGAAGCTTTCTTT; CDR3aa: CSVVQGNTEAFF
j_gene: TRBJ1-6; d_gene: NA; abundance: NA; v_gene: TRBV18; CDR3nt: TGTGCCAGCTCACCGGGATCGGGGGGAGGGGATTCACCCCTCCACTTT; CDR3aa: CASSPGSGGGDSPLHF
j_gene: TRBJ2-1; d_gene: TRBD2; abundance: NA; v_gene: TRBV14; CDR3nt: TGTGCCAGCAGCCCCTCGGCGGGGGGAACCAATGAGCAGTTCTTC; CDR3aa: CASSPSAGGTNEQFF
j_gene: TRBJ1-3; d_gene: TRBD1; abundance: NA; v_gene: TRBV7-9; CDR3nt: TGTGCCAGCAGCTTAGCTCGGACAGGGGGCGCGGACACCATATATTTT; CDR3aa: CASSLARTGGADTIYF
j_gene: TRBJ2-7; d_gene: NA; abundance: NA; v_gene: TRBV7-9; CDR3nt: TGTGCCAGCAGCCCCGGGGGGCCGGAGAGAGGGGAGCAGTACTTC; CDR3aa: CASSPGGPERGEQYF
j_gene: TRBJ2-3; d_gene: TRBD2; abundance: NA; v_gene: TRBV10-3; CDR3nt: TGTGCCATCAGTGACCCTAGCGGGGGAGCGACAGATACGCAGTATTTT; CDR3aa: CAISDPSGGATDTQYF
j_gene: TRBJ2-7; d_gene: TRBD1; abundance: NA; v_gene: TRBV5-8; CDR3nt: TGTGCCAGCAGCCTTAAGGACAGGAGATTCTACGAGCAGTACTTC; CDR3aa: CASSLKDRRFYEQYF
j_gene: TRBJ2-5; d_gene: NA; abundance: NA; v_gene: TRBV4-2; CDR3nt: TGTGCCAGCAGCCAAGTCCTCCCCTACGGTGCCGGCGGCCCCCAAGAGACCCAGTACTTC; CDR3aa: CASSQVLPYGAGGPQETQYF
j_gene: TRBJ1-1; d_gene: NA; abundance: NA; v_gene: TRBV10-1; CDR3nt: TGCGCCAGCAGTTCCACCCTCGAGGGGAGGACTGAAGCTTTCTTT; CDR3aa: CASSSTLEGRTEAFF
j_gene: TRBJ2-7; d_gene: TRBD2; abundance: NA; v_gene: TRBV4-3; CDR3nt: TGCGCCAGCAGCCAAGATCTGACCGGACTAGCGGCCCAGCAGTACTTC; CDR3aa: CASSQDLTGLAAQQYF
j_gene: TRBJ2-5; d_gene: TRBD2; abundance: NA; v_gene: TRBV7-2; CDR3nt: TGTGCCAGCAGCAGCGCCGGGTTCGGGAGGAGAGGAGAGACCCAGTACTTC; CDR3aa: CASSSAGFGRRGETQYF
j_gene: TRBJ1-6; d_gene: NA; abundance: NA; v_gene: TRBV11-2; CDR3nt: TGTGCCAGCAGCTTAGGGGGGGTAAAAAATTCACCCCTCCACTTT; CDR3aa: CASSLGGVKNSPLHF
j_gene: TRBJ2-7; d_gene: TRBD1; abundance: NA; v_gene: TRBV5-6; CDR3nt: TGTGCCAGCAGCTCCACCGGGACAGGGGCCTACGAGCAGTACTTC; CDR3aa: CASSSTGTGAYEQYF
j_gene: TRBJ2-7; d_gene: NA; abundance: NA; v_gene: TRBV11-2; CDR3nt: TGTGCCAGCAGCTTTCAGGGCCGCTACGAGCAGTACTTC; CDR3aa: CASSFQGRYEQYF
j_gene: TRBJ2-7; d_gene: TRBD1; abundance: NA; v_gene: TRBV19; CDR3nt: TGTGCCAGTAAACCGGGACAGGGCTACGAGCAGTACTTC; CDR3aa: CASKPGQGYEQYF
j_gene: TRBJ1-1; d_gene: NA; abundance: NA; v_gene: TRBV19; CDR3nt: TGTGCCAGTAGTCCGGCCGGGTTTAGATGGACTGAAGCTTTCTTT; CDR3aa: CASSPAGFRWTEAFF
j_gene: TRBJ2-3; d_gene: TRBD2; abundance: NA; v_gene: TRBV7-2; CDR3nt: TGTGCCAGCAGCTCTAGCGGGGGCACAGATACGCAGTATTTT; CDR3aa: CASSSSGGTDTQYF
j_gene: TRBJ2-5; d_gene: TRBD2; abundance: NA; v_gene: TRBV7-2; CDR3nt: TGTGCCAGCAGCCTCGGGGGAGCGGGGGGGCGGGAGACCCAGTACTTC; CDR3aa: CASSLGGAGGRETQYF
j_gene: TRBJ1-2; d_gene: TRBD1; abundance: NA; v_gene: TRBV6-1; CDR3nt: TGTGCCAGCAGTGCGGGGATCGGGACAGGTGCCGTCTATGGCTACACCTTC; CDR3aa: CASSAGIGTGAVYGYTF
j_gene: TRBJ2-3; d_gene: NA; abundance: NA; v_gene: TRBV27; CDR3nt: TGTGCCAGCAGTTTAGGAGGGGCAGGGAGGACAGATACGCAGTATTTT; CDR3aa: CASSLGGAGRTDTQYF
j_gene: TRBJ2-1; d_gene: TRBD2; abundance: NA; v_gene: TRBV10-1; CDR3nt: TGCGCCAGCAGTGAGTTGAAGCGGGATTACAATGAGCAGTTCTTC; CDR3aa: CASSELKRDYNEQFF
j_gene: TRBJ2-5; d_gene: NA; abundance: once; v_gene: TRBV5-1; CDR3nt: TGCGCCAGCAGCTTTACAGGGTCGTACCAAGAGACCCAGTACTTC; CDR3aa: CASSFTGSYQETQYF
j_gene: TRBJ2-1; d_gene: NA; abundance: NA; v_gene: TRBV15; CDR3nt: TGTGCCACCAGCAGACAGGGATACAATGAGCAGTTCTTC; CDR3aa: CATSRQGYNEQFF
j_gene: TRBJ2-2; d_gene: NA; abundance: once; v_gene: TRBV18; CDR3nt: TGTGCCAGCTCACCAAAGGACATTAACACCGGGGAGCTGTTTTTT; CDR3aa: CASSPKDINTGELFF
j_gene: TRBJ1-1; d_gene: TRBD1; abundance: NA; v_gene: TRBV5-1; CDR3nt: TGCGCCAGCAGCTTGGGGCAGGGGGTAGATTCCGCTTTCTTT; CDR3aa: CASSLGQGVDSAFF
j_gene: TRBJ2-5; d_gene: TRBD2; abundance: NA; v_gene: TRBV25-1; CDR3nt: TGTGCCAGCAGTGAATCAGGCGGGAGGGTGACCCAGTACTTC; CDR3aa: CASSESGGRVTQYF
j_gene: TRBJ1-2; d_gene: NA; abundance: NA; v_gene: TRBV7-9; CDR3nt: TGTTCCAGCAGCCCCACGGGTTCTGGCTACACCTTC; CDR3aa: CSSSPTGSGYTF
j_gene: TRBJ2-5; d_gene: TRBD1; abundance: few; v_gene: TRBV29-1; CDR3nt: TGCAGCGTTCCCGGACAGGGGCAGGAGACCCAGTACTTC; CDR3aa: CSVPGQGQETQYF
j_gene: TRBJ1-1; d_gene: TRBD1; abundance: NA; v_gene: TRBV4-1; CDR3nt: TGCGCCAGCAGCCAAGATCATGGACAGGTGAACACTGAAGCTTTCTTT; CDR3aa: CASSQDHGQVNTEAFF
j_gene: TRBJ1-2; d_gene: NA; abundance: NA; v_gene: TRBV6-1; CDR3nt: TGTGCCAGCAGTGAAATGAGTACCGGGGACTATGGCTACACCTTC; CDR3aa: CASSEMSTGDYGYTF
j_gene: TRBJ2-7; d_gene: TRBD1; abundance: NA; v_gene: TRBV6-6; CDR3nt: TGTGCCAGCAGTTCAATGACAGGGGGGAGCTCCTACGAGCAGTACTTC; CDR3aa: CASSSMTGGSSYEQYF
j_gene: TRBJ2-5; d_gene: TRBD1; abundance: once; v_gene: TRBV7-9; CDR3nt: TGTGCCAGCAGCTGGGACAGGGGGCGCGAAGAGACCCAGTACTTC; CDR3aa: CASSWDRGREETQYF
j_gene: TRBJ2-5; d_gene: NA; abundance: few; v_gene: TRBV7-6; CDR3nt: TGTGCCAGCAGCCAGCAAGAGACCCAGTACTTC; CDR3aa: CASSQQETQYF
j_gene: TRBJ2-7; d_gene: NA; abundance: NA; v_gene: TRBV15; CDR3nt: TGTGCCACCAGCAGAAAACTGGACAGCGCGCTCTACGAGCAGTACTTC; CDR3aa: CATSRKLDSALYEQYF
j_gene: TRBJ2-3; d_gene: TRBD2; abundance: NA; v_gene: TRBV19; CDR3nt: TGTGCCAGTAGTAGGGGTCCGGGACTAACTCGCACAGATACGCAGTATTTT; CDR3aa: CASSRGPGLTRTDTQYF
j_gene: TRBJ1-5; d_gene: TRBD1; abundance: few; v_gene: TRBV19; CDR3nt: TGTGCCAGTAGTATAGGGACAGGGGGCGGTCAGCCCCAGCATTTT; CDR3aa: CASSIGTGGGQPQHF
j_gene: TRBJ1-1; d_gene: NA; abundance: NA; v_gene: TRBV30; CDR3nt: TGTGCCTGGAGTGTTGGGTCCCGGGGAGTAGATGAAGCTTTCTTT; CDR3aa: CAWSVGSRGVDEAFF
j_gene: TRBJ2-5; d_gene: TRBD1; abundance: NA; v_gene: TRBV7-9; CDR3nt: TGTGCCAGCAGCTTACCGGACAGGAAAGAGACCCAGTACTTC; CDR3aa: CASSLPDRKETQYF
j_gene: TRBJ2-3; d_gene: NA; abundance: few; v_gene: TRBV30; CDR3nt: TGTGCCTGGATGGGCAGGGGCTGGGATACGCAGTATTTT; CDR3aa: CAWMGRGWDTQYF
j_gene: TRBJ2-7; d_gene: TRBD2; abundance: once; v_gene: TRBV27; CDR3nt: TGTGCCAGCAGTTTATCGGGGGTAGCGGGAGCCAACTCCTACGAGCAGTACTTC; CDR3aa: CASSLSGVAGANSYEQYF
j_gene: TRBJ2-6; d_gene: NA; abundance: NA; v_gene: TRBV9; CDR3nt: TGTGCCAGCAGCGCCCCCGGGGGTACTGGGGCCAACGGCCTGACTTTC; CDR3aa: CASSAPGGTGANGLTF
j_gene: TRBJ2-5; d_gene: NA; abundance: NA; v_gene: TRBV7-2; CDR3nt: TGTGCCAGCAGCTTAGCCAGGGGAGAGACCCAGTACTTC; CDR3aa: CASSLARGETQYF
j_gene: TRBJ2-2; d_gene: NA; abundance: NA; v_gene: TRBV11-2; CDR3nt: TGTGCCAGCAGCTTGGCGAGGGGAGGTTACGGGGAGCTGTTTTTT; CDR3aa: CASSLARGGYGELFF
j_gene: TRBJ2-3; d_gene: TRBD2; abundance: few; v_gene: TRBV9; CDR3nt: TGTGCCAGCAGCGTAGATAGCGGGGGGTACGGGACAGATACGCAGTATTTT; CDR3aa: CASSVDSGGYGTDTQYF
j_gene: TRBJ2-7; d_gene: TRBD1; abundance: NA; v_gene: TRBV19; CDR3nt: TGTGCCAGTAGTGTGACAGGGGTCTCCGAGCAGTACTTC; CDR3aa: CASSVTGVSEQYF
j_gene: TRBJ2-7; d_gene: TRBD2; abundance: few; v_gene: TRBV9; CDR3nt: TGTGCCAGCAGCGTAACTAGCGGGACCTACGAGCAGTACTTC; CDR3aa: CASSVTSGTYEQYF
j_gene: TRBJ1-1; d_gene: NA; abundance: NA; v_gene: TRBV5-1; CDR3nt: TGCGCCAGCAGCTTCAGAGGGCTTTTCGACACTGAAGCTTTCTTT; CDR3aa: CASSFRGLFDTEAFF
j_gene: TRBJ2-3; d_gene: NA; abundance: NA; v_gene: TRBV25-1; CDR3nt: TGTGCCAGCAGCGTAGGGGGGGCAGATACGCAGTATTTT; CDR3aa: CASSVGGADTQYF